The rows below give T cell receptor beta chains drawn from one sample of a study of T cells in Graves' hyperthyroidism and ophthalmopathy. MiXCR was run by TCRdb on the multiplex PCR reads, yielding one entry per CDR3 protein. Seen here are about 530,000 distinct CDR3 sequences, roughly a sixth observed once, and the top ten hold 17%. The sample consisted of blood. These receptors were obtained from a woman between 18 and 29 years old with Graves' ophthalmopathy. Each CDR3 is given with its conserved first and last residue. D genes are given only for firm matches. Expanded clones are given a class, and other clones once, few, many or no size at all.

d_call	v_call	j_call	clone_size	cdr3_aa	cdr3_nt
.	TRBV20-1	TRBJ1-5	many	CSAMGSGTNQPQHF	TGCAGTGCTATGGGTTCTGGTACCAATCAGCCCCAGCATTTT
TRBD1	TRBV28	TRBJ1-2	once	CASSLIGQGATGYGYTF	TGTGCCAGCAGTTTAATCGGACAGGGGGCGACCGGCTATGGCTACACCTTC
TRBD1	TRBV2	TRBJ1-5	.	CASSGSGTGTYQPQHF	TGTGCCAGCAGTGGTTCCGGGACAGGGACGTATCAGCCCCAGCATTTT
.	TRBV7-2	TRBJ2-6	many	CASSPGANVLTF	TGTGCCAGCTCCCCTGGGGCCAACGTCCTGACTTTC
.	TRBV20-1	TRBJ2-7	many	CSATSAQGRGEQYF	TGCAGTGCAACGTCGGCCCAGGGGCGGGGCGAGCAGTACTTC
.	TRBV27	TRBJ2-1	many	CASSLSKPDSASSYNEQFF	TGTGCCAGCAGTTTATCCAAGCCGGACAGTGCCAGCTCCTACAATGAGCAGTTCTTC
.	TRBV5-6	TRBJ2-2	few	CASSSQDTGELFF	TGTGCCAGCAGCTCTCAAGACACCGGGGAGCTGTTTTTT
TRBD2	TRBV20-1	TRBJ2-3	.	CSARTSAGTDTQYF	TGCAGTGCCCGGACTAGCGCGGGCACAGATACGCAGTATTTT
TRBD1	TRBV29-1	TRBJ1-2	many	CSVEAGQGDYGYTF	TGCAGCGTTGAAGCCGGACAGGGTGATTATGGCTACACCTTC
.	TRBV15	TRBJ2-5	few	CATSREPGAETQYF	TGTGCCACCAGCAGAGAACCAGGGGCAGAGACCCAGTACTTC
.	TRBV28	TRBJ2-5	many	CASSWNRGGGETQYF	TGTGCCAGCAGTTGGAACCGTGGAGGGGGAGAGACCCAGTACTTC
TRBD2	TRBV19	TRBJ2-1	.	CASSIDDSGRRRNEQFF	TGTGCCAGTAGTATAGATGATAGCGGGAGAAGGAGAAATGAGCAGTTCTTC
TRBD2	TRBV12-3/TRBV12-4	TRBJ2-7	many	CASSWGLAGVEQYF	TGTGCCAGCAGTTGGGGACTAGCGGGTGTCGAGCAGTACTTC
.	TRBV12-5	TRBJ2-2	many	CASGFSLDRLNTGELFF	TGTGCTAGTGGTTTCTCCCTCGACAGGCTTAACACCGGGGAGCTGTTTTTT
.	TRBV7-9	TRBJ1-5	.	CASSPDGGVAQHF	TGTGCCAGCAGCCCAGACGGGGGGGTTGCCCAGCATTTT